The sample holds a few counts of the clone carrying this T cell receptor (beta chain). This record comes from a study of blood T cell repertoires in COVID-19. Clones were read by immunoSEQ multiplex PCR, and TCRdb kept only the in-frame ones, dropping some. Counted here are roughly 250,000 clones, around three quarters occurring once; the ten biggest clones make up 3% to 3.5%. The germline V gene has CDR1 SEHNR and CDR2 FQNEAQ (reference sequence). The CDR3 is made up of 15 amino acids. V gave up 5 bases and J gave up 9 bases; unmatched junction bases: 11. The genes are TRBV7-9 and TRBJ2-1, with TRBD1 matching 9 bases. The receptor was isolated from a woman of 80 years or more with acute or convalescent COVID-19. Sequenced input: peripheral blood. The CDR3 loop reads CASSPAGQGLSEQFF. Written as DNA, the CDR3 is TGTGCCAGCAGCCCCGCGGGACAGGGCTTAAGTGAGCAGTTCTTC. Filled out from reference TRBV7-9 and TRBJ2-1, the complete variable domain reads DTGVSQNPRHKITKRGQNVTFRCDPISEHNRLYWYRQTLGQGPEFLTYFQNEAQLEKSRLLSDRFSAERPKGSFSTLEIQRTEQGDSAMYLCASSPAGQGLSEQFFGPGTRLTVL.